Below are 24 T cell receptor beta chains sequenced from a single sample in a study of T cells in lung cancer brain metastases. TCRdb's copy holds only in-frame clones and misses some; the assay was immunoSEQ multiplex PCR. Found here are about 5,000 clones, 85% to 90% of them singletons; the top ten hold around 9.2%. Sample: tumor tissue from a brain metastasis. The receptors originated from a woman aged 45-60 years with non-small cell lung cancer that had spread to the brain.

This sequence joins TRBV28 and TRBJ1-1; TRBD1 is a possible D gene (6 bases). Germline V gene lookup returns CDR1 MDHEN and CDR2 SYDVKM. The CDR3 length is 14 residues. V lost 11 bases and J lost 1, with 17 bases in between. The CDR3 here is CASQTGTPNTEAFF. DNA for the CDR3: TGTGCCTCGCAGACCGGGACACCGAACACTGAAGCTTTCTTT.

As to this clone: This clone may be a read error of a much larger clone one base away. Written as DNA, the CDR3 is TGCGCCAGCAGCCAAGATAGGGAAGGGGGGTATGGCTACGCCTTC. Amino acids: CASSQDREGGYGYAF. V and J are TRBV4-3 and TRBJ1-2, with D tentatively TRBD1 (6 bases). The CDR3 spans 15 residues. CDR1 and CDR2 from the germline V gene are LGHNA and YSLEER.

The chain has TRBV29-1 and TRBJ1-2, with TRBD1 identical over 7 bases. The CDR3 has 11 amino acids. Germline CDR1 SQVTM, CDR2 ANQGSEA. Trimming took 7 bases from V and 6 from J; bases not matched to a gene: 5. The CDR3 DNA sequence: TGCAGCGATAGACAGGGAGATGGCTACACCTTC. Residues: CSDRQGDGYTF.

V gene TRBV5-1 combines with J gene TRBJ1-1; tentatively, D is TRBD1 (6 bases). This CDR3 comprises 15 residues. The V end was cut by 2 bases, the J end by 5 bases, with 16 bases between. The V gene's germline CDR1 is SGHRS and CDR2 YFSETQ. Here the CDR3 DNA reads TGCGCCAGCAGCTTCCTGACAGGTTTGGGGACTGAAGCTTTCTTT. It translates to CASSFLTGLGTEAFF.

In this sample, this clone turned up once. This chain uses TRBV30 with TRBJ2-4, with a possible D match to TRBD1 (5 bases). V was cut by 3 bases and J by 7 bases, with 13 bases left in between. The CDR3 contains 13 residues. The V gene's germline CDR1 is GTSNPN and CDR2 SVGIG (reference sequence). The CDR3 DNA reads TGTGCCTGGAGGGCCCTTCCAGGGAACATTCAGTACTTC. Its protein is CAWRALPGNIQYF.

This clone was picked up one time. The chain recombines TRBV5-6 with TRBJ2-6; no definite D call. V was clipped by 5 bases and J by 2 bases, with 8 bases between them. This CDR3 has 14 residues. Germline-derived CDR1 and CDR2 are SGHDT and YYEEEE. The DNA of the CDR3 is TGTGCCAGCAGTTCAGGAGCTGGGGCCAACGTCCTGACTTTC. Amino acid sequence: CASSSGAGANVLTF.

This chain connects TRBV19 to TRBJ1-2; D might be TRBD1 (5 bases). This CDR3 has 17 amino acids. Trimming removed 10 bases from V and 4 bases from J, with 28 bases in between. CDR1 and CDR2 from the germline V gene are LNHDA and SQIVND (reference sequence). The DNA of the CDR3 is TGTGCCACAGAAGGGGAGGCAGGGAATCCGAGGGCCTATGGCTACACCTTC. It yields the protein CATEGEAGNPRAYGYTF.

The gene calls are TRBV30 and TRBJ1-1; D gene uncertain. CDR3 length: 14 residues. V dropped 1 base and J dropped 2 bases, with 11 bases sitting between them. In germline, CDR1 is GTSNPN, CDR2 SVGIG (reference sequence). The CDR3 loop is CAWSGKQVNTEAFF. CDR3 nucleotide sequence: TGTGCCTGGAGTGGTAAGCAGGTTAACACTGAAGCTTTCTTT.

The J gene is TRBJ2-1, the V gene TRBV9; the D gene is possibly TRBD2 (6 bases). Germline loops: CDR1 SGDLS, CDR2 YYNGEE. The CDR3 is made up of 14 amino acids. The V gene lost 0 bases and the J gene lost 7 bases, with 11 bases spanning the gap. In DNA form, the CDR3 reads TGTGCCAGCAGCGTAGGGCCCGCGGGGAATGAGCAGTTCTTC. Residues: CASSVGPAGNEQFF.

This sequence joins TRBV2 and TRBJ2-5, with a possible D match to TRBD2 (6 bases). CDR3 length: 13 residues. The V gene lost 8 bases and the J gene lost 2 bases, with 12 bases spanning the gap. Germline-derived CDR1 and CDR2 are SNHLY and FYNNEI. In DNA, the CDR3 is TGTGCCAGCTTCGGGAGTGAGCAAGAGACCCAGTACTTC. It translates to CASFGSEQETQYF.

The chain employs TRBV21-1 and TRBJ2-7; the D call in the table, TRBD1, was not verified against the DNA. TRBV21-1 is a known pseudogene. The CDR3 covers 16 residues. Here the CDR3 reads CASSQGGHRDPYEQYF. Written as DNA, the CDR3 is TGTGCCAGCAGCCAGGGGGGACACCGGGACCCCTACGAGCAGTACTTC.

The chain employs TRBV11-1 and TRBJ1-1, with 9 nucleotides matching TRBD1. The CDR3 is made up of 16 amino acids. V lost 5 bases, J lost 4 bases, and 11 bases stayed unmatched. In germline, CDR1 is SGHAT, CDR2 FQDESV (reference sequence). The CDR3 spells CASSTILQGAVTEAFF. The CDR3 DNA reads as TGTGCCAGCAGCACGATACTACAGGGGGCTGTCACTGAAGCTTTCTTT.

The chain joins TRBV28 to TRBJ1-1; D is perhaps TRBD1 (5 bases). The CDR3 is 16 residues long. CDR1 is MDHEN and CDR2 is SYDVKM in the germline V gene. V lost 11 bases and J 0 bases, leaving 22 bases between the germline ends. The CDR3 nucleotides are TGTGCCGTTAGGTGGGGCGGTGGGAGTATGAACACTGAAGCTTTCTTT. Its protein is CAVRWGGGSMNTEAFF.

The chain carries TRBV7-2 and TRBJ1-2; D gene unclear. This CDR3 region has 14 residues. Germline loops: CDR1 SGHTA, CDR2 FQGNSA. Trimming removed 2 bases at V and 4 bases at J, with 11 bases between. In nucleotides, the CDR3 is TGTGCCAGCAGCTTAAGGCGGTCTCCCTATGGCTACACCTTC. Protein product: CASSLRRSPYGYTF.

V is TRBV28 and J is TRBJ1-2; 10 nucleotides match TRBD1. The junction had 8 bases not matched to a gene; V was cut back by 6 bases and J by 4 bases. The CDR3 is made up of 15 amino acids. CDR1 and CDR2 from the germline V gene are MDHEN and SYDVKM. CDR3 bases: TGTGCCAGCAGCCGCCGGGACAGGGGATTCTATGGCTACACCTTC. Translating it yields CASSRRDRGFYGYTF.

The chain joins TRBV30 to TRBJ1-2; D perhaps matches TRBD1 (5 bases). This CDR3 is 13 amino acids long. V was trimmed by 0 bases and J by 5 bases, leaving 10 bases between them. Germline V lookup: CDR1 GTSNPN, CDR2 SVGIG (reference sequence). The CDR3, as DNA: TGTGCCTGGAGTGTAAAAGACAGATATGGCTACACCTTC. As protein: CAWSVKDRYGYTF.

This rearrangement joins TRBV7-9 to TRBJ2-5; D call uncertain. V lost 5 bases to trimming and J lost 4 bases, with 11 bases between them. The germline CDR1 and CDR2 sequences are SEHNR and FQNEAQ (reference sequence). This CDR3 comprises 13 residues. The CDR3: CASSLRRGETQYF. The CDR3 DNA reads as TGTGCCAGCAGCCTCCGTAGAGGAGAGACCCAGTACTTC.

V usage is TRBV5-1 and J usage is TRBJ2-1; TRBD2 agrees at 7 bases. Germline lookup yields CDR1 SGHRS and CDR2 YFSETQ. Trimming took 0 bases from V and 5 from J; bases not matched to a gene: 8. This CDR3 is 16 amino acids long. CDR3 bases: TGCGCCAGCAGCTTGGAGGCGGGAGAGTCGGACAATGAGCAGTTCTTC. Translation gives CASSLEAGESDNEQFF.

This chain uses TRBV2 with TRBJ2-3, with D unclear. Trimming left V 8 bases short and J 6 bases short, with 6 bases between. Per the germline V gene, CDR1 is SNHLY and CDR2 is FYNNEI. The CDR3 sequence is 10 residues long. DNA of the CDR3: TGTGCCAGCGGCAATGATACGCAGTATTTT. It encodes CASGNDTQYF.

This chain connects TRBV29-1 to TRBJ2-1; 8 bases fit TRBD2. From germline, CDR1 is SQVTM and CDR2 ANQGSEA. The ends lost 6 bases at V and 0 bases at J; junction bases unmatched: 4. This CDR3 comprises 14 residues. The CDR3 is CSVGGGGSYNEQFF. The DNA for the CDR3 is TGCAGCGTCGGGGGGGGCGGCTCCTACAATGAGCAGTTCTTC.

The genes are TRBV15 and TRBJ1-4; D possibly corresponds to TRBD1 (6 bases). The V gene lost 2 bases and the J gene lost 8 bases, with 21 bases spanning the gap. This CDR3 spans 17 amino acids. Germline CDR1 LNHNV, CDR2 YYDKDF (reference sequence). The CDR3 DNA is TGTGCCACCAGCAGACTTCCTACAGGGAAGGGGCAGGAAAAACTGTTTTTT. Translation gives CATSRLPTGKGQEKLFF.

The CDR3 is CASKESPRQPQHF. Written as DNA, the CDR3 is TGTGCCAGTAAGGAGTCGCCGCGTCAGCCCCAGCATTTT. The chain combines TRBV19 with TRBJ1-5; the D is unclear. There are 13 residues in the CDR3. Trimming cost V 7 bases and J 6 bases, with 13 bases left between them. From germline, CDR1 is LNHDA and CDR2 SQIVND (reference sequence).

This clone was observed a handful of times. This rearrangement joins TRBV10-3 to TRBJ1-2, with TRBD1 as a possible D gene (5 bases). Germline CDR1 and CDR2: ENHRY and SYGVKD. V was pared by 11 bases and J by 2 bases, with 12 bases between. The CDR3 extends over 12 amino acids. DNA of the CDR3: TGTGCCCTCTTTGGGGACAACTATGGCTACACCTTC. This codes for CALFGDNYGYTF.

The gene calls are TRBV27 and TRBJ2-7; D could derive from TRBD1 or TRBD2 (6 bases each). This CDR3 comprises 13 residues. V was shortened by 0 bases and J by 6 bases, with 9 bases between the two germline ends. Germline-derived CDR1 and CDR2 are MNHEY and SMNVEV (reference sequence). CDR3 DNA: TGTGCCAGCAGTTTATCAGGAGGGGGCGAGCAGTACTTC. Residues: CASSLSGGGEQYF.